These 26 T cell receptor beta chains came from one sample sequenced in a study of shared clonotypes between healthy human individuals. Assay used: immunoSEQ multiplex PCR; TCRdb lists only in-frame clones, some missing. This sample has a few million clones, with around 93% found just once. The naive CD8 subset, CD45RO-negative cells positively selected for CCR7, excluded terminally differentiated effector memory CD45RA+ cells. The specimen sequenced was naive CD8+ T cells from PBMCs. Receptors were obtained from a man aged 18 to 29 in good health. Some clones in this sample may be carry-over from other donors' samples.

CDR3 in DNA: TGTGCCAGCAGCCGCCTAAACGGGGAGCTGTTTTTT. Translating it yields CASSRLNGELFF. This chain uses TRBV7-6 with TRBJ2-2, with no clear D. V was pared by 5 bases and J by 7 bases, with 8 bases between. Germline V gene sequence: CDR1 SGHVS, CDR2 FNYEAQ. The length of the CDR3 is 12 residues.

V gene TRBV25-1 combines with J gene TRBJ2-1; D not resolved. Looked up from germline, CDR1 is MGHDK and CDR2 is SYGVNS. Deletions cut 3 bases from V and 8 bases from J, with 8 bases between. The CDR3 is 12 residues long. The CDR3: CASSDTAHEQFF. The CDR3 nucleotides read TGTGCCAGCAGTGACACGGCTCATGAGCAGTTCTTC.

The chain is built from TRBV5-4 and TRBJ2-1; unclear D gene. CDR1 and CDR2 from the germline V gene are SGHNT and YYREEE (reference sequence). The CDR3 covers 12 residues. V was cut by 6 bases and J by 8 bases, with 12 bases left in between. DNA of the CDR3: TGTGCCAGCACCTCAGGTTGGGATGAGCAGTTCTTC. The encoded protein is CASTSGWDEQFF.

The rearrangement joins TRBV19 to TRBJ2-7; tentative D call: TRBD2 (6 bases). Germline CDR1 is LNHDA and CDR2 is SQIVND (reference sequence). V lost 8 bases and J 5 bases, leaving 10 bases between the germline ends. The length of the CDR3 is 11 residues. CDR3 sequence: CASVGGNEQYF. The CDR3 nucleotides are TGTGCCAGTGTTGGGGGGAACGAGCAGTACTTC.

The rearrangement links TRBV6-6 to TRBJ1-1, with 12 bases lining up with TRBD1. The ends lost 7 bases at V and 5 bases at J; junction bases unmatched: 5. The CDR3 length is 14 residues. From germline, CDR1 is MNHNY and CDR2 SVGAGI (reference sequence). The CDR3 region is CASIRDRGQTEAFF. CDR3 in DNA: TGTGCCAGCATTAGGGACAGGGGGCAGACTGAAGCTTTCTTT.

As to this clone: The same CDR3 is also encoded by other DNA sequences in this sample. This CDR3 is CASSLAGGSNQPQHF. CDR3 nucleotides: TGTGCCAGCAGCTTAGCGGGGGGTAGCAATCAGCCCCAGCATTTT. The V call is TRBV11-2, the J call TRBJ1-5; possibly TRBD1 for D (5 bases). Germline CDR1 is SGHAT and CDR2 is FQNNGV. V shed 1 base and J shed 0 bases, with 7 bases lying between them. The CDR3 runs 15 residues.

The rearrangement uses TRBV10-3 and TRBJ2-7; no clear D gene. V gave up 2 bases and J gave up 6 bases, with 8 bases separating them. The germline gives CDR1 ENHRY, CDR2 SYGVKD. CDR3 length equals 12 residues. This chain's CDR3 is CAISEHGVEQYF. CDR3 coding DNA: TGTGCCATCAGTGAGCACGGTGTCGAGCAGTACTTC.

The sample holds one count of this clone. The rearrangement joins TRBV29-1 to TRBJ1-1; D is unclear. The germline CDR1 and CDR2 sequences are SQVTM and ANQGSEA. This CDR3 contains 13 residues. V lost 7 bases, J lost 1 base, and 13 bases lay in between. DNA of the CDR3: TGCAGCGCGGGAGGCAGGAGGAACACTGAAGCTTTCTTT. Translated: CSAGGRRNTEAFF.

The rearrangement uses TRBV5-5 and TRBJ2-7, with 9 nucleotides matching TRBD1. The V and J ends lost 3 bases and 2 bases, in that order; junction bases with no gene match: 3. The CDR3 has 14 amino acids. Germline V gene sequence: CDR1 SGHKS, CDR2 YYEKEE (reference sequence). DNA for the CDR3: TGTGCCAGCAGCTACTACAGGGGGCCCTACGAGCAGTACTTC. Protein sequence: CASSYYRGPYEQYF. The variable domain in full, with the rest retrieved from reference TRBV5-5 and TRBJ2-7, is DAGVTQSPTHLIKTRGQQVTLRCSPISGHKSVSWYQQVLGQGPQFIFQYYEKEERGRGNFPDRFSARQFPNYSSELNVNALLLGDSALYLCASSYYRGPYEQYFGPGTRLTVT.

The table lists this clone with a few counts. The J gene is TRBJ1-1, the V gene TRBV7-6; D is perhaps TRBD1 (6 bases). Germline CDR1 SGHVS, CDR2 FNYEAQ. Trimming left V 1 base short and J 4 bases short, with 10 bases between. The CDR3 covers 14 residues. CDR3 in DNA: TGTGCCAGCAGCTTAGACAGGGTGGGCACTGAAGCTTTCTTT. Protein sequence: CASSLDRVGTEAFF.

J is TRBJ1-2 and V is TRBV28, with a tentative D call TRBD1 (6 bases). This CDR3 region has 14 residues. Germline lookup yields CDR1 MDHEN and CDR2 SYDVKM. V lost 5 bases and J 8 bases, leaving 18 bases between the germline ends. CDR3: CASSPTGYLYGYTF. DNA for the CDR3: TGTGCCAGCAGTCCGACAGGATATTTATACGGCTACACCTTC.

The chain has TRBV28 and TRBJ2-5, with 16 bases aligning to TRBD2. The germline gives CDR1 MDHEN, CDR2 SYDVKM. Trimming took 4 bases from V and 5 from J; bases not matched to a gene: 7. There are 17 residues in the CDR3. CDR3 coding DNA: TGTGCCAGCAGTTGGGGACTAGCGGGAGGGCTGGGTGAGACCCAGTACTTC. It encodes CASSWGLAGGLGETQYF.

The chain uses TRBV9 and TRBJ1-2; D may be TRBD1 (5 bases). This CDR3 spans 14 amino acids. Germline V gene lookup returns CDR1 SGDLS and CDR2 YYNGEE. The V gene lost 3 bases and the J gene lost 1 base, with 10 bases spanning the gap. In DNA, the CDR3 is TGTGCCAGCAGCGAGGGGCGGAATAACTATGGCTACACCTTC. This sequence encodes CASSEGRNNYGYTF.

A word on this clone: Other DNA sequences of this sample code for an identical CDR3. The V and J genes are TRBV29-1 and TRBJ2-1, with a weak D call TRBD1 (5 bases). Looked up from germline, CDR1 is SQVTM and CDR2 is ANQGSEA. The CDR3 spans 15 residues. The ends were cut back, 1 base at V and 2 bases at J, with 12 bases in the middle. Written as DNA, the CDR3 is TGCAGCGTTGAAGGCTTGGCAGGGCCCTACAATGAGCAGTTCTTC. Translation: CSVEGLAGPYNEQFF.

DNA for the CDR3: TGTGCCACCAGCAGAGTCCAGGCATCCTACGAGCAGTACTTC. It is translated as CATSRVQASYEQYF. The V call is TRBV15, the J call TRBJ2-7, with no clear D. V was cut by 1 base and J by 1 base, with 8 bases left in between. The germline V gene has CDR1 LNHNV and CDR2 YYDKDF (reference sequence). This CDR3 contains 14 residues.

The rearrangement uses TRBV4-2 and TRBJ2-7; 7 nucleotides align to TRBD2. The V gene's germline CDR1 is LGHNA and CDR2 YNFKEQ. V shed 5 bases, J shed 0 bases, and the junction held 7 bases outside the gene matches. The CDR3 spans 15 residues. The DNA for the CDR3 is TGTGCCAGCAGCTCAAGCGGGATGCCCTCCTACGAGCAGTACTTC. It encodes CASSSSGMPSYEQYF.

About this clone: The identical CDR3 is also encoded by other nucleotide sequences in the sample. J is TRBJ1-2 and V is TRBV28; maybe TRBD1 (6 bases). The V and J ends lost 3 bases and 4 bases respectively, with 9 bases between them. Per germline, CDR1 MDHEN and CDR2 SYDVKM. The CDR3 sequence is 13 residues long. In DNA, the CDR3 is TGTGCCAGCAGTTTGGGGGGCCTCTATGGCTACACCTTC. This gives the protein CASSLGGLYGYTF.

The rearrangement links TRBV10-2 to TRBJ2-5; no reliable D call. Germline V gives CDR1 WSHSY, CDR2 SAAADI. The CDR3 runs 15 residues. The V end lost 3 bases, the J end lost 5 bases, and 16 bases lay between the germline ends. CDR3 sequence: CASSEDAETEETQYF. DNA of the CDR3: TGCGCCAGCAGTGAAGATGCCGAGACGGAGGAGACCCAGTACTTC.

This rearrangement joins TRBV28 to TRBJ2-7; 7 positions match TRBD1. Germline CDR1 and CDR2: MDHEN and SYDVKM. The CDR3 is 15 residues long. After removal of 4 bases from V and 3 bases from J, the junction contained 9 bases not matched to a gene. The chain's CDR3 is CASSYRPGQNYEQYF. The CDR3 bases are TGTGCCAGCAGTTACCGACCGGGACAGAACTACGAGCAGTACTTC.

This clone was seen just once. The chain couples TRBV9 to TRBJ2-7; TRBD2 matches 11 bases. The CDR3 runs 16 residues. CDR1 and CDR2 (germline): SGDLS, YYNGEE. V shed 3 bases and J 7 bases; nucleotides not matched to a gene: 12. The CDR3 loop is CASSGELASGRIEQYF. Here the CDR3 DNA reads TGTGCCAGCAGCGGGGAGTTGGCTAGCGGGAGGATAGAGCAGTACTTC. The full variable domain, rest sourced from reference TRBV9 and TRBJ2-7, is DSGVTQTPKHLITATGQRVTLRCSPRSGDLSVYWYQQSLDQGLQFLIQYYNGEERAKGNILERFSAQQFPDLHSELNLSSLELGDSALYFCASSGELASGRIEQYFGPGTRLTVT.

The chain employs TRBV6-1 and TRBJ2-5, with TRBD1 matching 8 bases. This CDR3 has 16 amino acids. The germline V gene has CDR1 MNHNS and CDR2 SASEGT. J was trimmed by 0 bases and V by 3 bases; bases with no gene match: 6. CDR3 sequence (DNA): TGTGCCAGCAGTGAGCCCCGGGACAGGTACCAAGAGACCCAGTACTTC. It encodes CASSEPRDRYQETQYF.

J is TRBJ2-7 and V is TRBV5-6, with TRBD1 matching over 7 bases. V was pared by 4 bases and J by 3 bases, with 4 bases of the junction left unmatched. The CDR3 contains 13 residues. Germline V gene lookup returns CDR1 SGHDT and CDR2 YYEEEE. CDR3 coding DNA: TGTGCCAGCAGCCAGGGGGACAGCTACGAGCAGTACTTC. As protein: CASSQGDSYEQYF.

The CDR3 is CASSLDTGIPGELFF. The CDR3 DNA reads TGTGCCAGCAGCTTAGACACAGGGATCCCCGGGGAGCTGTTTTTT. The genes are TRBV7-6 and TRBJ2-2; D might be TRBD1 (6 bases). The CDR3 runs 15 residues. The V gene lost 1 base and the J gene lost 6 bases, with 12 bases spanning the gap. Looked up from germline, CDR1 is SGHVS and CDR2 is FNYEAQ. The complete variable domain, with remaining parts taken from reference TRBV7-6 and TRBJ2-2, reads GAGVSQSPRYKVTKRGQDVALRCDPISGHVSLYWYRQALGQGPEFLTYFNYEAQQDKSGLPNDRFSAERPEGSISTLTIQRTEQRDSAMYRCASSLDTGIPGELFFGEGSRLTVL.

This chain links TRBV5-6 with TRBJ2-1, with D maybe TRBD1 (6 bases). The V end was cut by 4 bases, the J end by 2 bases, with 13 bases between. Germline values: CDR1 SGHDT, CDR2 YYEEEE. CDR3 length: 15 residues. CDR3 amino acids: CASSIHRETYNEQFF. The CDR3, as DNA: TGTGCCAGCAGCATTCACAGGGAAACCTACAATGAGCAGTTCTTC.

The genes are TRBV27 and TRBJ2-2; D gene unclear. Germline CDR1 MNHEY, CDR2 SMNVEV (reference sequence). V dropped 3 bases and J dropped 3 bases, with 11 bases sitting between them. CDR3 length equals 15 residues. CDR3 in DNA: TGTGCCAGCAGTTTTGGGCAGTCCTACACCGGGGAGCTGTTTTTT. It codes for CASSFGQSYTGELFF.

The J gene is TRBJ2-7, the V gene TRBV28, with 8 bases that match TRBD1. Trimming cost V 6 bases and J 3 bases; bases outside gene matches: 7. The CDR3 length is 14 residues. The germline V gene encodes CDR1 MDHEN and CDR2 SYDVKM. In nucleotides, the CDR3 is TGTGCCAGCAGCCAACAGGGGGTTAACTACGAGCAGTACTTC. Protein product: CASSQQGVNYEQYF.